The rows below give T cell receptor beta chains drawn from one sample of a study of T cell repertoires in cytomegalovirus infection. One entry per CDR3 protein results from TCRdb running MiXCR on the reads. The table shows a few hundred thousand distinct CDR3 sequences, with 30% to 40% occurring only once. These receptors' targets are unknown. The specimen comprised cultured PBMCs, sampled from culture after CMV antigen stimulation. The receptors come from a human donor in good health (CMV status not recorded). Some clones in this sample may be carry-over from other donors' samples. CDR3s include the opening cysteine and the closing phenylalanine or tryptophan. Each record gives: D gene, CDR3 length, J gene, V gene, clone size, CDR3 protein, CDR3 DNA. A D gene is named only where the DNA matches it firmly. Size is stated for part of the rows, as once, few or many counts, or as a class when the clone is expanded.

>NA|17|TRBJ2-6|TRBV20-1|NA
CSAIKAGRFSGANVLTF
TGCAGTGCTATTAAGGCAGGGCGTTTCTCTGGGGCCAACGTCCTGACTTTC
>NA|12|TRBJ1-1|TRBV2|few
CASRVQSTEAFF
TGTGCCAGCAGAGTCCAGAGCACTGAAGCTTTCTTT
>NA|14|TRBJ1-3|TRBV18|NA
CASSPGDPGNTIYF
TGTGCCAGCTCACCAGGGGATCCTGGAAACACCATATATTTT
>TRBD1|15|TRBJ2-1|TRBV12-5|NA
CASGTRDRSGNEQFF
TGTGCTAGTGGCACCCGGGACAGGTCTGGCAATGAGCAGTTCTTC
>NA|14|TRBJ2-7|TRBV12-3/TRBV12-4|NA
CASSGSNRGHEQYF
TGTGCCAGCAGTGGGTCCAACCGGGGCCACGAGCAGTACTTC
>NA|12|TRBJ2-7|TRBV7-8|many
CASAGPTYEQYF
TGTGCCAGCGCAGGACCGACCTACGAGCAGTACTTC
>TRBD2|12|TRBJ2-1|TRBV20-1|NA
CSAYGRAREQFF
TGCAGTGCTTACGGGAGGGCCAGAGAGCAGTTCTTC
>TRBD2|15|TRBJ2-3|TRBV6-4|NA
CASSRTSGMIDTQYF
TGTGCCAGCAGTCGGACTAGCGGGATGATAGATACGCAGTATTTT
>TRBD2|15|TRBJ2-4|TRBV6-2/TRBV6-3|NA
CASTGLAGGDGIQYF
TGTGCCAGCACCGGACTAGCGGGAGGAGACGGCATTCAGTACTTC
>TRBD2|15|TRBJ2-1|TRBV15|many
CATSRDSSGSNEQFF
TGTGCCACCAGCAGAGATTCTAGCGGGAGTAATGAGCAGTTCTTC
>NA|13|TRBJ1-1|TRBV4-3|NA
CASSQGDGTEAFF
TGCGCCAGCAGCCAAGGGGACGGGACTGAAGCTTTCTTT
>NA|19|TRBJ1-6|TRBV19|NA
CASSITHSGARRDNSPLHF
TGTGCCAGTAGTATAACCCACTCAGGGGCCCGCCGGGATAATTCACCCCTCCACTTT
>NA|15|TRBJ1-1|TRBV19|few
CASSPTWTVNTEAFF
TGTGCCAGTAGTCCGACCTGGACAGTGAACACTGAAGCTTTCTTT
>TRBD1|14|TRBJ1-1|TRBV4-3|NA
CASSGQGEVSEAFF
TGCGCCAGCAGCGGACAGGGGGAGGTCTCCGAAGCTTTCTTT
>TRBD2|14|TRBJ2-7|TRBV7-2|many
CASSPSGGSYEQYF
TGTGCCAGCAGCCCCAGCGGGGGCTCCTACGAGCAGTACTTC
>NA|16|TRBJ2-2|TRBV4-1|once
CASSQRAWTETGELFF
TGCGCCAGCAGCCAAAGGGCGTGGACAGAGACCGGGGAGCTGTTTTTT
>NA|14|TRBJ1-5|TRBV6-2/TRBV6-3|NA
CASRTDRLNQPQHF
TGTGCCAGCAGAACGGACAGATTGAATCAGCCCCAGCATTTT
>NA|15|TRBJ1-5|TRBV27|NA
CASSTLGESNQPQHF
TGTGCCAGCAGTACCCTGGGAGAGAGCAATCAGCCCCAGCATTTT
>NA|13|TRBJ1-3|TRBV12-3/TRBV12-4|few
CASSFTSGNTIYF
TGTGCCAGCAGTTTCACCTCTGGAAACACCATATATTTT
>NA|11|TRBJ2-2|TRBV2|NA
CASSELGELFF
TGTGCCAGCAGTGAATTAGGGGAGCTGTTTTTT
>NA|16|TRBJ1-5|TRBV6-6|NA
CASSGDVRARNQPQHF
TGTGCCAGCAGCGGGGACGTTAGGGCCCGTAATCAGCCCCAGCATTTT
>NA|14|TRBJ2-1|TRBV6-2/TRBV6-3|NA
CASQFRETVNEQFF
TGTGCCAGCCAGTTTCGGGAGACCGTCAATGAGCAGTTCTTC
>NA|14|TRBJ1-4|TRBV6-5|few
CASSFVGGLEKLFF
TGTGCCAGCAGTTTTGTGGGGGGCTTGGAGAAACTGTTTTTT
>NA|16|TRBJ1-5|TRBV7-2|many
CASSFTPGQGDQPQHF
TGTGCCAGCAGTTTCACCCCGGGACAAGGGGATCAGCCCCAGCATTTT
>NA|16|TRBJ1-3|TRBV7-2|NA
CASSLVSRASGNTIYF
TGTGCCAGCAGCTTAGTCAGTAGGGCCTCTGGAAACACCATATATTTT
>NA|15|TRBJ1-4|TRBV12-3/TRBV12-4|NA
CASSILTGPNEKLFF
TGTGCCAGCAGCATCCTAACAGGGCCTAATGAAAAACTGTTTTTT
>NA|16|TRBJ1-2|TRBV6-8|NA
CASSYVGVGANYGYTF
TGTGCCAGCAGTTACGTCGGGGTCGGTGCTAACTATGGCTACACCTTC
>NA|16|TRBJ2-6|TRBV7-2|many
CASSWRTFRGANVLTF
TGTGCCAGCAGTTGGAGGACTTTTCGGGGGGCCAACGTCCTGACTTTC
>NA|15|TRBJ1-2|TRBV5-4|few
CASSSPTTGRVGYTF
TGTGCCAGCAGCTCCCCGACGACAGGTCGGGTAGGCTACACCTTC
>TRBD1|15|TRBJ2-4|TRBV5-1|NA
CANARDRAAKNIQYF
TGCGCCAACGCACGGGACAGGGCAGCCAAAAACATTCAGTACTTC
>NA|13|TRBJ2-3|TRBV7-2|many
CASSFAVSDTQYF
TGTGCCAGCAGCTTTGCAGTTTCCGATACGCAGTATTTT
>NA|15|TRBJ2-1|TRBV2|NA
CASSEEPGAYNEQFF
TGTGCCAGCAGTGAAGAGCCAGGGGCCTACAATGAGCAGTTCTTC
>TRBD2|18|TRBJ2-1|TRBV7-2|many
CASSLWSLGLAGKNEQFF
TGTGCCAGCAGCTTGTGGAGCCTTGGGCTAGCGGGGAAAAATGAGCAGTTCTTC
>TRBD1|16|TRBJ2-3|TRBV7-6|NA
CASSLVRQGAADTQYF
TGTGCCAGCAGCTTAGTAAGACAGGGTGCGGCAGATACGCAGTATTTT
>TRBD2|17|TRBJ2-2|TRBV5-1|NA
CASSWGLAITSTGELFF
TGCGCCAGCAGCTGGGGACTAGCGATAACAAGCACCGGGGAGCTGTTTTTT
>TRBD2|16|TRBJ2-7|TRBV12-5|few
CASGLVIGLDVYEQYF
TGTGCTAGTGGTTTGGTAATAGGACTAGACGTTTACGAGCAGTACTTC
>NA|16|TRBJ2-7|TRBV7-2|many
CASSLQAGATSYEQYF
TGTGCCAGCAGCTTACAGGCGGGGGCCACATCCTACGAGCAGTACTTC
>TRBD2|16|TRBJ2-2|TRBV4-2|NA
CASSQATGTITGELFF
TGTGCCAGCAGCCAAGCAACCGGGACTATCACCGGGGAGCTGTTTTTT
>TRBD1|15|TRBJ1-2|TRBV14|once
CASSQNRQGAGGYTF
TGTGCCAGCAGCCAGAATCGACAGGGGGCGGGTGGCTACACCTTC
>TRBD1|15|TRBJ1-1|TRBV7-3|few
CASSLKGDGTGAVFF
TGTGCCAGCAGCTTAAAGGGCGATGGGACAGGGGCCGTTTTCTTT
>NA|14|TRBJ2-1|TRBV6-2/TRBV6-3|NA
CASHLAGQAYEQFF
TGTGCCAGTCACCTAGCGGGACAGGCCTATGAGCAGTTCTTC
>NA|15|TRBJ2-7|TRBV7-9|few
CASSRRPRGAEEQYF
TGTGCCAGCAGCCGCCGTCCACGAGGTGCGGAGGAGCAGTACTTC
>NA|11|TRBJ1-2|TRBV27|NA
CATRLNYGYTF
TGTGCCACCCGCCTTAACTATGGCTACACCTTC
>NA|18|TRBJ2-1|TRBV11-2|few
CASRQWGRGRASLNEQFF
TGTGCCAGCAGACAGTGGGGAAGGGGGAGGGCCTCCCTCAATGAGCAGTTCTTC